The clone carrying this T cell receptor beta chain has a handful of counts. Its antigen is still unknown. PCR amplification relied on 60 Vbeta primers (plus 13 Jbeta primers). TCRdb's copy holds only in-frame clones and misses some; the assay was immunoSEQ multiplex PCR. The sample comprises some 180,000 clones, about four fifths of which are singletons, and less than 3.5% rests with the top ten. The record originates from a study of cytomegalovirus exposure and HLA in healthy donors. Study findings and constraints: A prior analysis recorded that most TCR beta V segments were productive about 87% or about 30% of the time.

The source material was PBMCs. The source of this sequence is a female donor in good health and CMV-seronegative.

The CDR3 DNA reads TGTGCCTGGGGGGGACTAGCGGGAGCTTGGGAGCAGTTCTTC. Its protein is CAWGGLAGAWEQFF. This chain uses TRBV30 with TRBJ2-1; 14 bases agree with TRBD2. The CDR3 is 14 amino acids. The J segment lost 10 bases and the V segment lost 5 bases, leaving 7 bases of the junction unmatched. Germline lookup yields CDR1 GTSNPN and CDR2 SVGIG (reference sequence).